Sequencing of this T cell receptor beta chain was carried out in a study of technical replicates of blood from a few donors. Germline-derived CDR1 and CDR2 are SGHNT and YYREEE (reference sequence). The ends lost 1 base at V and 2 bases at J; junction bases unmatched: 6. This CDR3 has 16 amino acids. Clones were read by immunoSEQ multiplex PCR, and TCRdb kept only the in-frame ones, dropping some. Among around 76,000 clones listed, around 90% were seen once. The source material was T cells isolated from PBMCs. The J gene is TRBJ2-3, the V gene TRBV5-4, with TRBD2 matching over 8 bases. This receptor was identified in a human donor in good health. This chain's CDR3 is CASSLQRGRFTDTQYF. The CDR3 DNA follows: TGTGCCAGCAGCTTGCAGCGGGGGAGATTCACAGATACGCAGTATTTT. The variable domain in full, completed from reference TRBV5-4 and TRBJ2-3, reads ETGVTQSPTHLIKTRGQQVTLRCSSQSGHNTVSWYQQALGQGPQFIFQYYREEENGRGNFPPRFSGLQFPNYSSELNVNALELDDSALYLCASSLQRGRFTDTQYFGPGTRLTVL.